These 30 T cell receptor beta chains were sequenced from one sample in a study of blood T cell repertoires in COVID-19. Generated by immunoSEQ multiplex PCR, the TCRdb table keeps only in-frame clones and is missing some. The repertoire holds tens of thousands of clones, with about 82% as singletons. The sample consisted of peripheral blood. Receptor source: a woman aged 80 or over with acute or convalescent COVID-19.

V is TRBV2 and J is TRBJ2-3; D is ambiguous. CDR3 length equals 13 residues. The germline V gene encodes CDR1 SNHLY and CDR2 FYNNEI. V was clipped by 2 bases and J by 2 bases, with 5 bases between them. CDR3 sequence reads: CASSETYTDTQYF. CDR3 DNA: TGTGCCAGCAGTGAAACTTACACAGATACGCAGTATTTT. Full variable domain (rest looked up from reference TRBV2 and TRBJ2-3): EPEVTQTPSHQVTQMGQEVILRCVPISNHLYFYWYRQILGQKVEFLVSFYNNEISEKSEIFDDQFSVERPDGSNFTLKIRSTKLEDSAMYFCASSETYTDTQYFGPGTRLTVL.

The CDR3, as DNA: TGTGCCAGCAGTTTACATACAAGTGAAAAACTGTTTTTT. Amino acid sequence: CASSLHTSEKLFF. The chain uses TRBV12-3 or TRBV12-4 and TRBJ1-4; D not certain. This CDR3 comprises 13 residues. Trimming took off 2 bases at V and 7 bases at J, with 8 bases between the two ends.

This rearrangement joins TRBV4-2 to TRBJ2-1, with D possibly being TRBD1 (5 bases). V was shortened by 4 bases and J by 5 bases, with 15 bases between the two germline ends. Per the germline V gene, CDR1 is LGHNA and CDR2 is YNFKEQ. CDR3 length: 15 amino acids. The CDR3 DNA reads as TGTGCCAGCAGCCCAAAGACAGTCCCGGACAATGAGCAGTTCTTC. The encoded protein is CASSPKTVPDNEQFF.

The gene calls are TRBV11-2 and TRBJ2-2, with 8 bases aligning to TRBD2. Germline-derived CDR1 and CDR2 are SGHAT and FQNNGV. V was pared by 3 bases and J by 6 bases, with 6 bases of the junction left unmatched. The CDR3 consists of 15 residues. CDR3 residues: CASSLDSGIAGELFF. CDR3 sequence (DNA): TGTGCCAGCAGCTTGGATAGCGGGATAGCCGGGGAGCTGTTTTTT. The full variable domain, with the rest looked up from reference TRBV11-2 and TRBJ2-2, is EAGVAQSPRYKIIEKRQSVAFWCNPISGHATLYWYQQILGQGPKLLIQFQNNGVVDDSQLPKDRFSAERLKGVDSTLKIQPAKLEDSAVYLCASSLDSGIAGELFFGEGSRLTVL.

The chain links TRBV20-1 to TRBJ1-2; the match to TRBD1 covers 9 bases. The germline CDR1 and CDR2 sequences are DFQATT and SNEGSKA (reference sequence). V was clipped by 3 bases and J by 0 bases; unmatched bases: 8. The CDR3 is 16 residues long. The CDR3 here is CSASPGQGISNYGYTF. CDR3 in DNA: TGCAGTGCTAGTCCGGGACAGGGCATTTCTAACTATGGCTACACCTTC.

The chain links TRBV5-1 to TRBJ1-1; 7 bases agree with TRBD1. Trimming removed 2 bases from V and 1 base from J; junction bases left unmatched: 8. CDR1 and CDR2 (germline): SGHRS, YFSETQ. This CDR3 contains 16 residues. CDR3 nucleotide sequence: TGCGCCAGCAGCTTAGAACTGACAGGGCCGAACACTGAAGCTTTCTTT. It translates to CASSLELTGPNTEAFF.

This clone appeared a single time. The chain couples TRBV10-1 to TRBJ2-1, with 7 bases matching TRBD2. J lost 6 bases, V lost 6 bases, and 5 bases had no gene match. The CDR3 runs to 13 residues. Germline CDR1 is WNHNN and CDR2 is SYGVQD (reference sequence). CDR3 nucleotides: TGCGCCAGCAGGGAAGCTAGCGGCAATGAGCAGTTCTTC. This gives the protein CASREASGNEQFF.

The V call is TRBV6-5, the J call TRBJ2-5; 9 bases line up with TRBD1. Losses at the gene ends were 7 bases for V and 10 bases for J; bases not matched to a gene: 16. CDR3 length: 15 residues. Looked up from germline, CDR1 is MNHEY and CDR2 is SVGAGI. CDR3 DNA sequence: TGTGCCAGCACCGATGCCGGGACAGGGAGAGAAGGCCAGTACTTC. Translated, it gives CASTDAGTGREGQYF.

This chain uses TRBV28 with TRBJ1-5; D is undetermined. The CDR3 has 13 residues. Germline V gene sequence: CDR1 MDHEN, CDR2 SYDVKM. V was shortened by 3 bases and J by 6 bases, with 9 bases between the two germline ends. Here the CDR3 reads CASSLTGFQPQHF. The CDR3 coding sequence is TGTGCCAGCAGTTTGACTGGGTTTCAGCCCCAGCATTTT. The whole variable domain, remainder taken from reference TRBV28 and TRBJ1-5, is DVKVTQSSRYLVKRTGEKVFLECVQDMDHENMFWYRQDPGLGLRLIYFSYDVKMKEKGDIPEGYSVSREKKERFSLILESASTNQTSMYLCASSLTGFQPQHFGDGTRLSIL.

The rearrangement joins TRBV4-1 to TRBJ2-7; 8 bases are a match to TRBD1. The germline gives CDR1 MGHRA, CDR2 YSYEKL. Trimming at V came to 3 bases and at J to 5 bases, leaving 12 bases not matched to a gene. The CDR3 is 16 amino acids. CDR3 amino acids: CASSQSDRALMDEQYV. The CDR3, as DNA: TGCGCCAGCAGCCAGTCGGACAGGGCTCTTATGGACGAGCAGTACGTC.

The J gene is TRBJ2-1, the V gene TRBV19; 7 positions match TRBD2. With 3 bases clipped from V and 7 bases from J, the junction kept 9 bases outside the gene matches. The germline CDR1 and CDR2 sequences are LNHDA and SQIVND (reference sequence). There are 15 residues in the CDR3. The CDR3 DNA is TGTGCCAGTAGTATGATGGCGGGAGTTAGGAATGAGCAGTTCTTC. Translating gives CASSMMAGVRNEQFF.

V is TRBV27 and J is TRBJ2-7, with 8 bases lining up with TRBD2. CDR1 and CDR2 from the germline V gene are MNHEY and SMNVEV (reference sequence). J gave up 7 bases and V 2 bases, and 22 bases lay outside the gene matches. This CDR3 contains 19 residues. Here the CDR3 reads CASSLGIPQTIGGAREQYF. The CDR3, as DNA: TGTGCCAGCAGTTTAGGAATACCACAAACTATCGGGGGGGCCCGGGAGCAGTACTTC.

This clone showed up just once. V usage is TRBV5-1 and J usage is TRBJ1-4; D possibly corresponds to TRBD1 (6 bases). The CDR3 contains 16 residues. In germline, CDR1 is SGHRS, CDR2 YFSETQ. V was shortened by 2 bases and J by 3 bases, with 14 bases between the two germline ends. As DNA, the CDR3 is TGCGCCAGCAGCTTCCAGGGGTATCGGTCTAATGAAAAACTGTTTTTT. Translated, it gives CASSFQGYRSNEKLFF. Filled out from reference TRBV5-1 and TRBJ1-4, the complete variable domain reads KAGVTQTPRYLIKTRGQQVTLSCSPISGHRSVSWYQQTPGQGLQFLFEYFSETQRNKGNFPGRFSGRQFSNSRSEMNVSTLELGDSALYLCASSFQGYRSNEKLFFGSGTQLSVL.

V is TRBV28 and J is TRBJ2-1; D is possibly TRBD1 (6 bases). The CDR3 has 16 residues. Trimming took 4 bases from V and 4 from J, leaving 17 bases between them. The V gene's germline CDR1 is MDHEN and CDR2 SYDVKM. For the CDR3, the DNA is TGTGCCAGCAGTTCTCTCTTGCCGGGACATTACAATGAGCAGTTCTTC. Its protein product is CASSSLLPGHYNEQFF.

The V call is TRBV14, the J call TRBJ2-1; 13 positions match TRBD2. Germline V gives CDR1 SGHDN, CDR2 FVKESK. V was pared by 5 bases and J by 7 bases, with 5 bases of the junction left unmatched. The CDR3 spans 15 residues. The CDR3 coding sequence is TGTGCCAGCAGCAGACTAGCGGGAGGTTGGAATGAGCAGTTCTTC. Translation: CASSRLAGGWNEQFF.

The chain couples TRBV2 to TRBJ2-7, with D possibly being TRBD1 (6 bases). The CDR3 has 12 residues. Trimming removed 6 bases from V and 4 bases from J, with 10 bases in between. The germline V gene has CDR1 SNHLY and CDR2 FYNNEI. The CDR3 DNA follows: TGTGCCAGCAGCCAAGACAGGTACGAGCAGTACTTC. Its translation is CASSQDRYEQYF.

V is TRBV27 and J is TRBJ2-5, with TRBD1 matching 9 bases. With V trimmed by 2 bases and J by 5 bases, 3 bases remained unmatched. CDR1 is MNHEY, CDR2 SMNVEV, per germline (reference sequence). The CDR3 runs 14 residues. The CDR3 sequence is CASSLDRGLETQYF. CDR3 in DNA: TGTGCCAGCAGTTTAGACAGGGGGTTGGAGACCCAGTACTTC.

This rearrangement joins TRBV6-1 to TRBJ2-3, with a possible D match to TRBD1 (5 bases). Germline assignment: CDR1 MNHNS and CDR2 SASEGT. The germline V and J ends were trimmed by 2 bases and 3 bases, with 6 bases remaining between them. CDR3 length: 13 residues. CDR3 in amino acids: CASSERGTDTQYF. The CDR3 bases are TGTGCCAGCAGTGAAAGGGGAACAGATACGCAGTATTTT.

V and J are TRBV18 and TRBJ1-2, with TRBD1 identical over 7 bases. In germline, CDR1 is KGHSH, CDR2 LQKENI. J was trimmed by 7 bases and V by 3 bases; bases with no gene match: 14. CDR3 length: 16 amino acids. CDR3 DNA sequence: TGTGCCAGCTCACCCCGAGGAGGGGGCGGTTCGATTGGCTACACCTTC. It is translated as CASSPRGGGGSIGYTF.

This clone was seen a single time. J is TRBJ2-1 and V is TRBV18, with TRBD2 identical over 7 bases. CDR1 is KGHSH and CDR2 is LQKENI in the germline V gene. Germline trimming cut 1 base from V and 0 bases from J; bases unmatched to any gene: 3. The CDR3 runs 16 residues. The CDR3 nucleotides are TGTGCCAGCTCACCACGGGGACTAACCTCCTACAATGAGCAGTTCTTC. The encoded protein is CASSPRGLTSYNEQFF. Variable domain in full (rest from reference TRBV18 and TRBJ2-1): NAGVMQNPRHLVRRRGQEARLRCSPMKGHSHVYWYRQLPEEGLKFMVYLQKENIIDESGMPKERFSAEFPKEGPSILRIQQVVRGDSAAYFCASSPRGLTSYNEQFFGPGTRLTVL.

The chain has TRBV7-2 and TRBJ2-7; tentative D call: TRBD1 (6 bases). Germline CDR1 is SGHTA and CDR2 is FQGNSA. The germline V and J ends were trimmed by 0 bases and 2 bases, with 8 bases remaining between them. This CDR3 has 14 residues. The CDR3 nucleotides read TGTGCCAGCAGCTTAGCCAGGGGCCCCTACGAGCAGTACTTC. It specifies CASSLARGPYEQYF.

V usage is TRBV5-6 and J usage is TRBJ2-1, with TRBD2 as a possible D gene (6 bases). The V gene lost 4 bases and the J gene lost 2 bases, with 13 bases spanning the gap. CDR3 size: 15 residues. Germline CDR1 SGHDT, CDR2 YYEEEE. The DNA for the CDR3 is TGTGCCAGCAGCGTCAGGAGGACTACCTACAATGAGCAGTTCTTC. Translation gives CASSVRRTTYNEQFF.

The V gene is TRBV5-6, the J gene TRBJ2-3; TRBD1 agrees at 9 bases. Germline CDR1 SGHDT, CDR2 YYEEEE. V shed 2 bases and J 3 bases; nucleotides not matched to a gene: 4. This CDR3 contains 15 residues. The DNA of the CDR3 is TGTGCCAGCAGCTTTACAGGGGGCGCGACAGATACGCAGTATTTT. Translating it yields CASSFTGGATDTQYF.

This chain connects TRBV27 to TRBJ1-5; D not certain. There are 18 residues in the CDR3. V lost 6 bases, J lost 6 bases, and 27 bases lay in between. CDR1 is MNHEY and CDR2 is SMNVEV in the germline V gene (reference sequence). The CDR3 DNA reads as TGTGCCAGCAGCCACCAACGGAGCCCTTCTGGGTCCGGTCAGCCCCAGCATTTT. Protein: CASSHQRSPSGSGQPQHF.

The chain employs TRBV30 and TRBJ1-1; D unresolved. CDR3 size: 13 residues. Trimming removed 1 base at V and 0 bases at J, with 6 bases between. Germline CDR1 is GTSNPN and CDR2 is SVGIG (reference sequence). This CDR3 is CAWSAIMNTEAFF. The CDR3 DNA follows: TGTGCCTGGAGTGCCATCATGAACACTGAAGCTTTCTTT.

The genes are TRBV2 and TRBJ2-2; no clear D. CDR1 and CDR2 (germline): SNHLY, FYNNEI. Trimming left V 8 bases short and J 7 bases short, with 17 bases between. CDR3 length: 14 amino acids. The CDR3 loop reads CASEFESSHGELFF. In DNA, the CDR3 is TGTGCCAGCGAGTTCGAGAGTTCCCACGGGGAGCTGTTTTTT.

The chain carries TRBV12-5 and TRBJ2-1, with 12 positions matching TRBD2. With V trimmed by 5 bases and J by 8 bases, 16 bases remained unmatched. Germline CDR1 is LGHNT and CDR2 is FRNRAP. The CDR3 consists of 18 residues. CDR3 in DNA: TGTGCTAGTGGTCTCGGGACTAGCGGGTTGGGGGGGCGTTATGAGCAGTTCTTC. Amino acids: CASGLGTSGLGGRYEQFF. Together with reference TRBV12-5 and TRBJ2-1, the CDR3 gives the full variable domain: DARVTQTPRHKVTEMGQEVTMRCQPILGHNTVFWYRQTMMQGLELLAYFRNRAPLDDSGMPKDRFSAEMPDATLATLKIQPSEPRDSAVYFCASGLGTSGLGGRYEQFFGPGTRLTVL.

The chain couples TRBV5-4 to TRBJ2-7, with TRBD1 matching over 11 bases. V gave up 2 bases and J gave up 6 bases; unmatched junction bases: 4. This CDR3 has 14 residues. Germline V gene lookup returns CDR1 SGHNT and CDR2 YYREEE (reference sequence). CDR3 sequence: CASSFGQGASEQYF. The CDR3 DNA is TGTGCCAGCAGCTTCGGACAGGGGGCTTCCGAGCAGTACTTC.

This clone turned up a few times. CDR3 bases: TGTGCCAGCTCACCAAACGGCTACGAGCAGTACTTC. It encodes CASSPNGYEQYF. The rearrangement links TRBV18 to TRBJ2-7, with no clear D. The CDR3 runs to 12 residues. Germline V gene data show CDR1 as KGHSH and CDR2 as LQKENI. V was cut by 2 bases and J by 3 bases, with 5 bases left in between. Combining the CDR3 with reference TRBV18 and TRBJ2-7 gives the whole variable domain NAGVMQNPRHLVRRRGQEARLRCSPMKGHSHVYWYRQLPEEGLKFMVYLQKENIIDESGMPKERFSAEFPKEGPSILRIQQVVRGDSAAYFCASSPNGYEQYFGPGTRLTVT.

V usage is TRBV5-4 and J usage is TRBJ2-1, with 8 bases aligning to TRBD1. V trimming: 4 bases; J trimming: 6 bases; junction bases outside the gene matches: 3. CDR1 SGHNT and CDR2 YYREEE come from the germline V gene (reference sequence). The CDR3 totals 13 residues. The CDR3 here is CASSRTGINEQFF. The CDR3 region has the DNA TGTGCCAGCAGCAGGACAGGGATCAATGAGCAGTTCTTC.